Sequencing of this TCR beta chain was carried out in a study of blood T cell repertoires in COVID-19. Trimming took 5 bases from V and 8 from J; bases not matched to a gene: 5. The CDR3 is 12 residues long. The assay was immunoSEQ multiplex PCR, and TCRdb's table has in-frame clones only and misses some. This table has roughly 49,000 clones, roughly 89% appearing once. The clonotype originates from a man aged 45 to 65 with acute or convalescent COVID-19. The V gene is TRBV12-3 or TRBV12-4, the J gene TRBJ1-2; 7 bases align to TRBD1. Sequenced input: peripheral blood. The CDR3 region has the DNA TGTGCCAGCAGTCCCAGGACAGGCGGCTACACCTTC. Its translation: CASSPRTGGYTF.